Listed here are 21 T cell receptor beta chains from one sample, sequenced in a study of identical twins (dated by TCRdb to about 2016). Libraries were made using 5' RACE. TCRdb records Illumina HiSeq 2000 as the sequencer. In-frame beta chains were kept once TCRdb had trimmed the public reads at Q25 with fastp and called clones with MiXCR. Rows are unified per CDR3 protein, each entry keeping the most common DNA and genes. Here the sample has about 240,000 distinct CDR3 sequences; over 9.5% occur a single time. The ten most abundant clones make up 8% to 10% of the sample. Sequenced material: memory T cells sorted from blood. The sample's cell subset or site label, decoded: CD45RO+ enriched T cells. These receptors were taken from a man between 50 and 59 years old in good health.

This clonotype was seen ten or more times. The V call is TRBV5-1, the J call TRBJ2-1; 10 bases align to TRBD2. After removal of 1 base from V and 7 bases from J, the junction contained 8 bases not matched to a gene. The V gene's germline CDR1 is SGHRS and CDR2 YFSETQ. The CDR3 runs to 16 residues. CDR3 in DNA: TGCGCCAGCAGCTTGAGTGTACTAGCGGGATTAAATGAGCAGTTCTTC. Translating gives CASSLSVLAGLNEQFF.

The table lists this clonotype with many counts. The chain combines TRBV6-1 with TRBJ2-6, with 9 bases lining up with TRBD1. Trimming removed 6 bases from V and 1 base from J; junction bases left unmatched: 7. CDR1 is MNHNS, CDR2 SASEGT, per germline. The CDR3 sequence is 17 residues long. The CDR3 loop is CASRTGGTSSGANVLTF. For the CDR3, the DNA is TGTGCCAGCAGAACAGGGGGCACCTCTTCTGGGGCCAACGTCCTGACTTTC.

This clonotype was recorded many times. The chain carries TRBV12-3 or TRBV12-4 and TRBJ2-2; 8 bases line up with TRBD2. The CDR3 length is 14 residues. The J segment lost 2 bases and the V segment lost 8 bases, leaving 4 bases of the junction unmatched. DNA for the CDR3: TGTGCCAGCTCGCGGGGGGCCAACACCGGGGAGCTGTTTTTT. Its protein is CASSRGANTGELFF.

This clonotype came up many times. The chain couples TRBV30 to TRBJ2-1; TRBD1 is a possible D gene (5 bases). The CDR3 is made up of 11 amino acids. Trimming took off 5 bases at V and 9 bases at J, with 11 bases between the two ends. Germline V gene sequence: CDR1 GTSNPN, CDR2 SVGIG (reference sequence). The CDR3 loop reads CAWARVGEQFF. In DNA form, the CDR3 reads TGTGCCTGGGCCAGGGTCGGTGAGCAGTTCTTC.

At least ten counts were recorded for this clonotype. The chain carries TRBV12-3 or TRBV12-4 and TRBJ2-3; D is perhaps TRBD1 (6 bases). V was shortened by 0 bases and J by 5 bases, with 15 bases between the two germline ends. This CDR3 has 16 residues. The CDR3 loop is CASSLAHDRTRDTQYF. CDR3 bases: TGTGCCAGCAGTTTAGCGCACGACAGGACCCGAGATACGCAGTATTTT.

This clonotype was recorded many times. One end of the junction is discordant with germline, which a read error may explain. The V call is TRBV2, the J call TRBJ1-1; D is possibly TRBD1 (5 bases). The CDR3 is made up of 13 amino acids. Per the germline V gene, CDR1 is SNHLY and CDR2 is FYNNEI. CDR3 sequence: CASQIEGPGVTCF. The CDR3 DNA reads as TGTGCCAGCCAAATAGAGGGACCCGGAGTCACTTGCTTT.

The V gene is TRBV5-1, the J gene TRBJ2-5; no reliable D call. V was clipped by 4 bases and J by 3 bases, with 7 bases between them. Germline values: CDR1 SGHRS, CDR2 YFSETQ. CDR3 length equals 12 residues. The CDR3: CASSRNKETQYF. The DNA for the CDR3 is TGCGCCAGCAGCCGTAACAAAGAGACCCAGTACTTC.

In its sample, this clonotype was seen a few times. V usage is TRBV4-1 and J usage is TRBJ2-5, with D possibly being TRBD1 (6 bases). Germline V CDR1 and CDR2: MGHRA, YSYEKL. CDR3 length equals 17 residues. V dropped 0 bases and J dropped 7 bases, with 21 bases sitting between them. CDR3 in amino acids: CASSQEYVQGNRGTQYF. The CDR3 DNA reads as TGCGCCAGCAGCCAAGAGTACGTCCAGGGGAACCGGGGGACCCAGTACTTC.

A word on this clonotype: A much larger clone sits a single nucleotide away, making a read error possible. No conserved phenylalanine or tryptophan is present at the end of the CDR3, so a read error is the likely explanation. The genes are TRBV20-1 and TRBJ2-7; 7 bases line up with TRBD1. The germline gives CDR1 DFQATT, CDR2 SNEGSKA (reference sequence). This CDR3 is built from 13 residues. Unmatched junction bases numbered 4, after V lost 3 bases and J lost 2 bases. CDR3 DNA: TGCAGTGCTAGGGGACAGCTAACCTACGAGCAGTACATC. This sequence encodes CSARGQLTYEQYI.

The chain couples TRBV6-1 to TRBJ2-1; D is ambiguous. Germline V lookup: CDR1 MNHNS, CDR2 SASEGT. The V end lost 10 bases, the J end lost 15 bases, and 22 bases lay between the germline ends. The CDR3 has 12 amino acids. CDR3 in amino acids: CATNGPTIWGFF. CDR3 bases: TGTGCCACCAACGGTCCGACCATCTGGGGGTTCTTC.

This rearrangement joins TRBV28 to TRBJ1-2, with TRBD1 matching over 9 bases. The V segment lost 5 bases and the J segment 4 bases; nucleotides outside the gene matches: 5. CDR1 is MDHEN and CDR2 is SYDVKM in the germline V gene. The length of the CDR3 is 14 residues. In nucleotides, the CDR3 is TGTGCCAGCAGTCAGGGACAGGGCCGCTATGGCTACACCTTC. This gives the protein CASSQGQGRYGYTF.

The table lists this clonotype with a few counts. This rearrangement joins TRBV28 to TRBJ1-1; 8 positions match TRBD1. Per the germline V gene, CDR1 is MDHEN and CDR2 is SYDVKM. The CDR3 spans 15 residues. V dropped 5 bases and J dropped 2; count of bases not matched to a gene: 7. CDR3 residues: CASSVNRGDNTEAFF. The CDR3, as DNA: TGTGCCAGCAGTGTTAACAGGGGGGACAACACTGAAGCTTTCTTT.

This clonotype was detected ten times or more. The chain has TRBV11-2 and TRBJ2-7; unclear D gene. Germline V gene lookup returns CDR1 SGHAT and CDR2 FQNNGV. The CDR3 has 14 residues. With 0 bases removed from V and 3 bases from J, the gap between germline ends came to 9 bases. CDR3 sequence (DNA): TGTGCCAGCAGCTTAGATCTGGCCAGCTACGAGCAGTACTTC. Translation: CASSLDLASYEQYF.

In this sample, this clonotype turned up a few times. The V call is TRBV5-1, the J call TRBJ1-1; 9 bases fit TRBD1. CDR1 and CDR2 from the germline V gene are SGHRS and YFSETQ. The CDR3 extends over 15 amino acids. V lost 5 bases to trimming and J lost 4 bases; unmatched junction nucleotides: 9. CDR3 amino acids: CASRRPGTGFTEAFF. CDR3 DNA: TGCGCCAGCAGGCGCCCCGGGACAGGGTTCACTGAAGCTTTCTTT. The full variable domain, its missing parts supplied by reference TRBV5-1 and TRBJ1-1, is KAGVTQTPRYLIKTRGQQVTLSCSPISGHRSVSWYQQTPGQGLQFLFEYFSETQRNKGNFPGRFSGRQFSNSRSEMNVSTLELGDSALYLCASRRPGTGFTEAFFGQGTRLTVV.

This clonotype was counted between two and nine times. The chain links TRBV30 to TRBJ1-2; 7 bases are a match to TRBD1. After removal of 3 bases from V and 4 bases from J, the junction contained 5 bases not matched to a gene. The CDR3 is 13 amino acids. Germline V lookup: CDR1 GTSNPN, CDR2 SVGIG (reference sequence). The CDR3 bases are TGTGCCTGGAGCCGGGGACAGAGCTATGGCTACACCTTC. Translating it yields CAWSRGQSYGYTF.

At least ten counts were recorded for this clonotype. V gene TRBV21-1 combines with J gene TRBJ2-7. TRBV21-1 is classified as a pseudogene. CDR3 size: 13 residues. Here the CDR3 DNA reads TGTGCCAGCAGCAAAGGGTGGCTGCGCGAGCAGTACTTC. It yields the protein CASSKGWLREQYF.

Here the CDR3 reads CASSQGTDQETQYF. The CDR3 DNA follows: TGCGCCAGCAGCCAAGGGACAGATCAAGAGACCCAGTACTTC. The chain recombines TRBV4-3 with TRBJ2-5; a weak D match, TRBD1 (6 bases). V was trimmed by 1 base and J by 2 bases, leaving 8 bases between them. The CDR3 extends over 14 amino acids. CDR1 LGHNA and CDR2 YSLEER come from the germline V gene.

This rearrangement joins TRBV7-8 to TRBJ2-7; the D is unclear. V shed 0 bases and J shed 1 base, with 7 bases lying between them. CDR3 length equals 14 residues. The germline gives CDR1 SGHVS, CDR2 FQNEAQ. CDR3 DNA sequence: TGTGCCAGCAGCTTAGCGGAACAGTCCTACGAGCAGTACTTC. It is translated as CASSLAEQSYEQYF.

This chain joins TRBV2 and TRBJ2-1; 7 bases map to TRBD2. V gave up 5 bases and J gave up 7 bases; unmatched junction bases: 17. CDR3 length: 17 residues. The V gene's germline CDR1 is SNHLY and CDR2 FYNNEI. The CDR3 region has the DNA TGTGCCAGCAGTCTGCGGGGATATCGGACTAGTAATAATGAGCAGTTCTTC. Protein sequence: CASSLRGYRTSNNEQFF.

The chain links TRBV27 to TRBJ2-1; TRBD2 aligns across 7 bases. J was trimmed by 7 bases and V by 10 bases; bases with no gene match: 28. The CDR3 totals 19 residues. Per germline, CDR1 MNHEY and CDR2 SMNVEV (reference sequence). The chain's CDR3 is CATRREARGGPVVRNEQFF. The CDR3 nucleotides read TGTGCCACCCGACGGGAGGCCCGAGGAGGGCCGGTGGTAAGGAATGAGCAGTTCTTC.

The chain couples TRBV5-1 to TRBJ1-4; no reliable D call. Per the germline V gene, CDR1 is SGHRS and CDR2 is YFSETQ. The CDR3 sequence is 14 residues long. Between the trimmed V and J ends, which lost 4 bases and 7 bases, there was a span of 14 bases. CDR3: CASSLQHPSEKLFF. The DNA for the CDR3 is TGCGCCAGCAGCCTGCAACACCCTAGTGAAAAACTGTTTTTT.